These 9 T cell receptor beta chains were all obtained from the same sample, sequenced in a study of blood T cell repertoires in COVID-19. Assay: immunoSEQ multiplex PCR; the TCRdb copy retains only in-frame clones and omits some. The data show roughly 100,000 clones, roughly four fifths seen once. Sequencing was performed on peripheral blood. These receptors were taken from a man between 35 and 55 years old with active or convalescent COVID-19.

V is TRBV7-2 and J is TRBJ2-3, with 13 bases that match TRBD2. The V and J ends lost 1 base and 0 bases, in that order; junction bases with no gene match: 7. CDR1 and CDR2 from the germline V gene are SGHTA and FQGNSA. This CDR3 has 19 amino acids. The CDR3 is CASSLGGLAGTSSTDTQYF. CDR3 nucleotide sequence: TGTGCCAGCAGCTTAGGGGGACTAGCGGGGACTTCTAGCACAGATACGCAGTATTTT.

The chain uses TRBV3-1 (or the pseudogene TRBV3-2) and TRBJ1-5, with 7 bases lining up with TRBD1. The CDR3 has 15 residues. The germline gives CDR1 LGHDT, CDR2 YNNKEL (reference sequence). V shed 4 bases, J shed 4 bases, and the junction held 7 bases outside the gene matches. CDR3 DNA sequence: TGTGCCAGCAGCCCAGGGGGTGGTGTTAATCAGCCCCAGCATTTT. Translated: CASSPGGGVNQPQHF.

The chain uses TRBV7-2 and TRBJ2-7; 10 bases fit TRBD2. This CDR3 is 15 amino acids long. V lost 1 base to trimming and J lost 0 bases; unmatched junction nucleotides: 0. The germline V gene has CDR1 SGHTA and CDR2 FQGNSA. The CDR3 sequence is CASSLERGGSYEQYF. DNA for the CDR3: TGTGCCAGCAGCTTAGAGCGGGGGGGCTCCTACGAGCAGTACTTC. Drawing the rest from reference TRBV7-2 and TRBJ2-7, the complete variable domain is GAGVSQSPSNKVTEKGKDVELRCDPISGHTALYWYRQSLGQGLEFLIYFQGNSAPDKSGLPSDRFSAERTGGSVSTLTIQRTQQEDSAVYLCASSLERGGSYEQYFGPGTRLTVT.

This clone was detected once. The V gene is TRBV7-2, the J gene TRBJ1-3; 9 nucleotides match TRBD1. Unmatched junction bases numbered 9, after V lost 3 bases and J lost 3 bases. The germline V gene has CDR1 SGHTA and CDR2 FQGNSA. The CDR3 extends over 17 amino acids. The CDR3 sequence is CASSFHRGQVGGNTIYF. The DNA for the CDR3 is TGTGCCAGCAGCTTTCACAGGGGGCAAGTAGGTGGAAACACCATATATTTT.

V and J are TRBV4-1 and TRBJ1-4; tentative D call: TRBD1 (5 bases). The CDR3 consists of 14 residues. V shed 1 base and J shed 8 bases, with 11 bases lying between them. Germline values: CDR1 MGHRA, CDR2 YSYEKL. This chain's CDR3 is CASSQGQGGEKLFF. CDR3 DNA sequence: TGCGCCAGCAGCCAAGGGCAGGGAGGCGAAAAACTGTTTTTT.

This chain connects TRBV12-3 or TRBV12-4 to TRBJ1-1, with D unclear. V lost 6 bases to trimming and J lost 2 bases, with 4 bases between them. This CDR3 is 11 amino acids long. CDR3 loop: CASSPNTEAFF. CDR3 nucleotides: TGTGCCAGCAGCCCTAACACTGAAGCTTTCTTT.

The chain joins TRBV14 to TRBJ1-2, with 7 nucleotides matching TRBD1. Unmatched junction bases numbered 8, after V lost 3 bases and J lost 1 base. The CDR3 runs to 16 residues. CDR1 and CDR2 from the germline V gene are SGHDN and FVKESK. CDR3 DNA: TGTGCCAGCAGCCAGTCCGGGACAGTTTTTAACTATGGCTACACCTTC. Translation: CASSQSGTVFNYGYTF.

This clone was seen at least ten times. CDR3 sequence reads: CAISGQGYEQYF. The CDR3 DNA follows: TGTGCCATCAGTGGACAGGGCTACGAGCAGTACTTC. The V call is TRBV10-3, the J call TRBJ2-7, with TRBD1 matching over 7 bases. The germline V gene has CDR1 ENHRY and CDR2 SYGVKD. This CDR3 is built from 12 residues. The ends lost 4 bases at V and 3 bases at J; junction bases unmatched: 0.

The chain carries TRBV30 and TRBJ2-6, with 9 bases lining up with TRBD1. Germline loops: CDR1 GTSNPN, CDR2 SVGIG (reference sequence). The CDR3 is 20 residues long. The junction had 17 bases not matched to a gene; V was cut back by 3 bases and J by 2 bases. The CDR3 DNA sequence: TGTGCCTGGAGGGGGAGACTCGGGACAGGGACACGGGCTGGGGCCAACGTCCTGACTTTC. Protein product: CAWRGRLGTGTRAGANVLTF.